This TCR beta chain was captured in a study of patients and donors after allogeneic stem cell transplantation. The germline V gene has CDR1 LNHNV and CDR2 YYDKDF (reference sequence). V lost 0 bases to trimming and J lost 4 bases, with 9 bases between them. The CDR3 is made up of 14 amino acids. TCRdb re-analysed the RT-PCR reads in MiXCR, keeping a single row per CDR3 protein. Of some 230,000 distinct CDR3 sequences in the sample, 14% were seen once. This sequence was found in a human donor who was either an allogeneic HSCT recipient or a stem cell or donor lymphocyte infusion donor (not recorded which). It is not recorded whose cells these are; they may come from a transplant donor. Material: blood, either unsorted or a sorted T cell fraction (not recorded which). The chain uses TRBV15 and TRBJ1-2; D call uncertain. CDR3 loop: CATSRDRRVYGYTF. The DNA for the CDR3 is TGTGCCACCAGCAGAGATCGAAGGGTCTATGGCTACACCTTC.